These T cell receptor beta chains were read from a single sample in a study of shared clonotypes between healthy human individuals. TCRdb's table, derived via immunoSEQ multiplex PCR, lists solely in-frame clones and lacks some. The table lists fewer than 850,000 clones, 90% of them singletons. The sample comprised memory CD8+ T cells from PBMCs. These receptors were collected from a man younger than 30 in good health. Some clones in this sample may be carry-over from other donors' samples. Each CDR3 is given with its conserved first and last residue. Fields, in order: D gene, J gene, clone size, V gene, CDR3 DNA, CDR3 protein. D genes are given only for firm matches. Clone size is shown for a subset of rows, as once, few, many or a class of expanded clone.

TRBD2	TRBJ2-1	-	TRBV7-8	TGTGCCAGCAGCCCTCGGGGTAGCGGGAGGCCTTACAATGAGCAGTTCTTC	CASSPRGSGRPYNEQFF
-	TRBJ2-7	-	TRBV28	TGTGCCAGCAGTTTCCGGGGGAGCTCCTACGAGCAGTACTTC	CASSFRGSSYEQYF
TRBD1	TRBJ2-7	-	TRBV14	TGTGCCAGCAGCCGAAGAGGGTGGGACAGGGTCCCCTACGAGCAGTACTTC	CASSRRGWDRVPYEQYF
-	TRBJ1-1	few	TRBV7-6	TGTGCCAGCAGCGCCCTCCGGAACACTGAAGCTTTCTTT	CASSALRNTEAFF
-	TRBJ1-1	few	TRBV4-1	TGCGCCAGCAGCCAAGACCTGGACAGATACACTGAAGCTTTCTTT	CASSQDLDRYTEAFF
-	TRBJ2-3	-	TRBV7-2	TGTGCCAGCAGCACAGTACCCCTCTGGGATACGCAGTATTTT	CASSTVPLWDTQYF
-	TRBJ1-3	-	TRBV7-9	TGTGCCAGCAGCCCAATTGACAAAATAAACACCATATATTTT	CASSPIDKINTIYF
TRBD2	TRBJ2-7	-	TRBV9	TGTGCCAGCAGCGTAGGGGGAGGGATAAGCGAGCAGTACTTC	CASSVGGGISEQYF
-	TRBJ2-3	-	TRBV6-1	TGTGCCAGCAGTGAACGCCTGGGGTCTGAGACAGATACGCAGTATTTT	CASSERLGSETDTQYF
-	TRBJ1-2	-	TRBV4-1	TGCGCCAGCAGCTATCCTATCGATGGGGACTATGGCTACACCTTC	CASSYPIDGDYGYTF
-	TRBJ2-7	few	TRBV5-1	TGCGCCAGCAGCTTGTATCAGGGGTACGAGCAGTACTTC	CASSLYQGYEQYF
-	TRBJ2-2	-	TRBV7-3	TGTGCCAGCAGCCCCGGACTGAGAAACACCGGGGAGCTGTTTTTT	CASSPGLRNTGELFF
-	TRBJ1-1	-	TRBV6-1	TGTGCCACCAAGGGGTGGATAGACACTGAAGCTTTCTTT	CATKGWIDTEAFF
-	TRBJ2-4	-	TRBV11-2	TGTGCCAGCAGCTTAACCAAAAACATTCAGTACTTC	CASSLTKNIQYF
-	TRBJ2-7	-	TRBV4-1	TGCGCCAGCAGCCAAGCTTTTTCGCCTGGGTACGAGCAGTACTTC	CASSQAFSPGYEQYF
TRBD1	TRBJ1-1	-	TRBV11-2	TGTGCCAGCAGCTCAGACAGGGGAAGCACTGAAGCTTTCTTT	CASSSDRGSTEAFF
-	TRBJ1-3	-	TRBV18	TGTGCCAGCTCACCAGCTCCGGCAGGGAGAGGAAACACCATATATTTT	CASSPAPAGRGNTIYF
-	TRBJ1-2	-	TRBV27	TGTGCCAGCACCTCTCGGGGGGGGACTAACTATGGCTACACCTTC	CASTSRGGTNYGYTF
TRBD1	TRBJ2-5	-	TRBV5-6	TGTGCCAGCAGGATGACAGGGGTCCAAGAGACCCAGTACTTC	CASRMTGVQETQYF
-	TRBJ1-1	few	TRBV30	TGTGCCTGGAGTGTTGGGGTGGGGAGGACTGAAGCTTTCTTT	CAWSVGVGRTEAFF
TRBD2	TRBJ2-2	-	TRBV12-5	TGTGCTAGTGGTTTGGCTAGCGGGAGATTCACCGGGGAGCTGTTTTTT	CASGLASGRFTGELFF
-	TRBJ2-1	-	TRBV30	TGTGCCTGGAGCCCCGCCGCTAATGAGCAGTTCTTC	CAWSPAANEQFF
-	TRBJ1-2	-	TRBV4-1	TGCGCCAGCAGCCAAGGGGGGTATTCTAACTATGGCTACACCTTC	CASSQGGYSNYGYTF
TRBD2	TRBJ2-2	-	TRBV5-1	TGCGCCAGCAGCCCCGGACTAGCGGGATTGAACACCGGGGAGCTGTTTTTT	CASSPGLAGLNTGELFF
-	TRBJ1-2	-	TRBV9	TGTGCCAGCAGCGCCCCCCTGGGGGGGTACTACACCTTC	CASSAPLGGYYTF
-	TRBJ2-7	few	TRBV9	TGTGCCAGCAGCGTAGGGGCGGGGCCACTCTACGAGCAGTACTTC	CASSVGAGPLYEQYF
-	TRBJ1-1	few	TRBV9	TGTGCCAGCAGCGAGGGAGGGGTGACACGGGAGGTGGCTTTCTTT	CASSEGGVTREVAFF
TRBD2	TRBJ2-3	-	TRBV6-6	TGTGCCAGCGGGCTAGCGGGAGCTACAGATACGCAGTATTTT	CASGLAGATDTQYF
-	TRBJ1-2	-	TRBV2	TGTGCCAGCAGTGAATGGGCTCCGCTATCTAACTATGGCTACACCTTC	CASSEWAPLSNYGYTF
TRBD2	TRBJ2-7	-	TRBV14	TGTGCCAGCAGCCTCCACCGCGATAGCGGGGGCTACTCCTACGAGCAGTACTTC	CASSLHRDSGGYSYEQYF
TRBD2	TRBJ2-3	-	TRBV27	TGTGCCAGCAGTTCCGGGACTAGCGGAGATACGCAGTATTTT	CASSSGTSGDTQYF
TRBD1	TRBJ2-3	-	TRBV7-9	TGTGCCAGCAGCTCTGTCCCGGGACAGGGAATCGTCACAGATACGCAGTATTTT	CASSSVPGQGIVTDTQYF
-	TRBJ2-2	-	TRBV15	TGTGCCACCAGCAGAGATATTTCAACAGAAAAGCTGTTTTTT	CATSRDISTEKLFF
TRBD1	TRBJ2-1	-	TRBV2	TGTGCCAGCAGTGCCCCGGACAGGGGCTACAATGAGCAGTTCTTC	CASSAPDRGYNEQFF
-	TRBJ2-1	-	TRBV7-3	TGTGCCAGCAGCTTTGGGGCAGGTCTATACAATGAGCAGTTCTTC	CASSFGAGLYNEQFF
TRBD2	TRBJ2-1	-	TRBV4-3	TGCGCCAGCAGCCCCGTGGGGGGGGGCTCCTACAATGAGCAGTTCTTC	CASSPVGGGSYNEQFF
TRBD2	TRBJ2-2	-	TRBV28	TGTGCCAGCAGTTTATTCCTTGGGACTAGCGGGGATACGGCCGGGGAGCTGTTTTTT	CASSLFLGTSGDTAGELFF
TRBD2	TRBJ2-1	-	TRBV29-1	TGCAGCACCGGACTAGCGCTAGGTGAGCAGTTCTTC	CSTGLALGEQFF
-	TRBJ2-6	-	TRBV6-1	TGTGCCAGCAGTGAAGCAGGATCTGGGGCCAACGTCCTGACTTTC	CASSEAGSGANVLTF
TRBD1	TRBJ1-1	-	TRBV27	TGTGCCAGCAAGAACAGGGGACCGACCATGAACACTGAAGCTTTCTTT	CASKNRGPTMNTEAFF
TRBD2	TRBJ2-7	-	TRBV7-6	TGTGCCAGCAGCCACACGTCCGGGACTAGCGGCGACGAGCAGTACTTC	CASSHTSGTSGDEQYF
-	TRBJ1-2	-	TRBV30	TGTGCCTGGTTTTTGGGGGGAGGCTACACCTTC	CAWFLGGGYTF
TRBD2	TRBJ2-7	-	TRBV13	TGTGCCAGCAGCACCCGGGGGGACGGGACCTACGAGCAGTACTTC	CASSTRGDGTYEQYF
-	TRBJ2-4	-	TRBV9	TGTGCCAGCAGCACCACAGGAGCCACTACGAACATTCAGTACTTC	CASSTTGATTNIQYF
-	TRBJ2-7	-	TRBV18	TGTGCCAGCTCACGGGTGCGCGACCACTCCTACGAGCAGTACTTC	CASSRVRDHSYEQYF
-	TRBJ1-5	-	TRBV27	TGTGCCAGCAGTTTAGCAGGGTATAGCAATCAGCCCCAGCATTTT	CASSLAGYSNQPQHF
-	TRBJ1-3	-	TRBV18	TGTGCCAGCTCACCTAGCCGGGACCTACGGGGAAACACCATATATTTT	CASSPSRDLRGNTIYF
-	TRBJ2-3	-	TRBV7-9	TGTGCCAGCAGCTCTGGGACCGATTACACAGATACGCAGTATTTT	CASSSGTDYTDTQYF
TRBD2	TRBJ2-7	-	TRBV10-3	TGTGCCATCAGTGTAGCGGGAGGGGCCTACGAGCAGTACTTC	CAISVAGGAYEQYF
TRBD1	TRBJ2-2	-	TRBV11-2	TGTGCCAGCAGCTTCCCAGGGGGCTTGAACACCGGGGAGCTGTTTTTT	CASSFPGGLNTGELFF
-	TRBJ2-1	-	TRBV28	TGTGCCAGCAGTTTATTGGGGGACTACAATGAGCAGTTCTTC	CASSLLGDYNEQFF
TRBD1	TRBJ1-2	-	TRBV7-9	TGTGCCAGCAGCCCGGACAGGGGCTATGGCTACACCTTC	CASSPDRGYGYTF
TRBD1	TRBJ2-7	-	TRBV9	TGTGCCAGCAGCCCGCCCGGGACAGGGAAGGCCGAGCAGTACTTC	CASSPPGTGKAEQYF
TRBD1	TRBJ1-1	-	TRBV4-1	TGCGCCAGCAGCGCAGACAGGGGGAACACTGAAGCTTTCTTT	CASSADRGNTEAFF
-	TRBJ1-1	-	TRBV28	TGTGCCAGCAGTCTGGGACTGCAGAACACTGAAGCTTTCTTT	CASSLGLQNTEAFF